This T cell receptor beta chain stems from a study of blood T cell repertoires in COVID-19. On the study more broadly: COVID-19 samples collected from the United States, Italy and Spain covered acute and convalescent phases. T cells, B-cell-depleted T cells, or PBMCs supplied cDNA or gDNA.

This CDR3 comprises 13 residues. In germline, CDR1 is LGHDT, CDR2 YNNKEL (reference sequence). Trimming removed 5 bases from V and 8 bases from J; junction bases left unmatched: 4. The method was immunoSEQ multiplex PCR; TCRdb's version includes in-frame clones alone and lacks a portion of them. Of about 210,000 clones listed, under 90% are singletons. The sequencing sample was made of peripheral blood. The sequence came from a woman older than 75 with COVID-19, enrolled during active disease. The V and J genes are TRBV3-1 (or the pseudogene TRBV3-2) and TRBJ2-2; 8 bases line up with TRBD1. CDR3 residues: CASSSDRVGELFF. The CDR3 DNA is TGTGCCAGCAGCTCGGACAGGGTGGGGGAGCTGTTTTTT.